A single sample is the source of the 8 T cell receptor beta chains below, sequenced in a study of shared clonotypes between healthy human individuals. The protocol was immunoSEQ multiplex PCR, while the TCRdb copy is restricted to in-frame clones and leaves out a portion. The sample includes a few million clones, about nine tenths seen only once; the top ten take about 0.41%. Sequences were obtained from naive CD4+ T cells from PBMCs. The sample's subset: CD45RA+ positively selected. These receptors all stem from a man younger than 35 in good health. Some clones in this sample may be carry-over from other donors' samples.

The chain couples TRBV27 to TRBJ2-2; D not certain. Trimming took off 10 bases at V and 0 bases at J, with 15 bases between the two ends. Germline CDR1 reads MNHEY; CDR2 reads SMNVEV (reference sequence). CDR3 length equals 15 residues. The DNA for the CDR3 is TGTGCCATCCGTGGCGGTGTGGCGAACACCGGGGAGCTGTTTTTT. Its protein is CAIRGGVANTGELFF.

This clone showed up just once. The chain links TRBV5-1 to TRBJ2-7, with a weak D call TRBD2 (5 bases). Trimming cost V 1 base and J 4 bases, with 15 bases left between them. The germline V gene has CDR1 SGHRS and CDR2 YFSETQ. The CDR3 has 15 residues. CDR3 DNA: TGCGCCAGCAGCTTGCAAGGCGGACGGGGATACGAGCAGTACTTC. It encodes CASSLQGGRGYEQYF. The whole variable domain, remainder taken from reference TRBV5-1 and TRBJ2-7, is KAGVTQTPRYLIKTRGQQVTLSCSPISGHRSVSWYQQTPGQGLQFLFEYFSETQRNKGNFPGRFSGRQFSNSRSEMNVSTLELGDSALYLCASSLQGGRGYEQYFGPGTRLTVT.

V is TRBV28 and J is TRBJ1-1, with a tentative D call TRBD1 (6 bases). Trimming pared 5 bases from V and 12 bases from J, leaving 19 bases between. The germline V gene encodes CDR1 MDHEN and CDR2 SYDVKM. The CDR3 extends over 13 amino acids. Written as DNA, the CDR3 is TGTGCCAGCAGTGTAAGACAGGTTCTCGGGACTTTCTTT. Amino acid sequence: CASSVRQVLGTFF.

This sequence joins TRBV7-2 and TRBJ2-5; D call uncertain. CDR3 size: 13 residues. Germline CDR1 reads SGHTA; CDR2 reads FQGNSA. Between the trimmed V and J ends, which lost 8 bases and 5 bases, there was a span of 15 bases. The CDR3 sequence: CASLAPDRETQYF. The CDR3 nucleotides are TGTGCCAGCTTGGCACCGGATCGCGAGACCCAGTACTTC.

This clone was seen once. V gene TRBV4-3 combines with J gene TRBJ2-5, with 7 nucleotides matching TRBD2. The CDR3 is 18 amino acids. CDR1 is LGHNA and CDR2 is YSLEER in the germline V gene. The junction had 16 bases not matched to a gene; V was cut back by 1 base and J by 5 bases. The CDR3 DNA reads as TGCGCCAGCAGCCAAGTCCCAGTGGGCTCTAGCGGCGTGGAGACCCAGTACTTC. It encodes CASSQVPVGSSGVETQYF.

CDR3 protein: CASSVGSGGNTIYF. The CDR3 DNA reads as TGTGCCAGCAGTGTGGGGTCCGGTGGAAACACCATATATTTT. The chain employs TRBV6-6 and TRBJ1-3; D not certain. The germline V and J ends were trimmed by 5 bases and 3 bases, with 11 bases remaining between them. This CDR3 comprises 14 residues. CDR1 is MNHNY, CDR2 SVGAGI, per germline (reference sequence).

The rearrangement links TRBV5-4 to TRBJ1-3; weak D call: TRBD1 (5 bases). Trimming cost V 2 bases and J 1 base, with 7 bases left between them. From germline, CDR1 is SGHNT and CDR2 YYREEE (reference sequence). CDR3 length: 14 amino acids. In DNA form, the CDR3 reads TGTGCCAGCAGCTTTGGGGGGTCTGGAAACACCATATATTTT. It encodes CASSFGGSGNTIYF.

The rearrangement joins TRBV15 to TRBJ2-1; 16 bases match TRBD2. V gave up 6 bases and J gave up 8 bases; unmatched junction bases: 7. CDR3 length equals 16 residues. Germline V lookup: CDR1 LNHNV, CDR2 YYDKDF (reference sequence). CDR3 nucleotide sequence: TGTGCCACCAGAGGGACTAGCGGGAGGGTATCGGATGAGCAGTTCTTC. Translated, it gives CATRGTSGRVSDEQFF.